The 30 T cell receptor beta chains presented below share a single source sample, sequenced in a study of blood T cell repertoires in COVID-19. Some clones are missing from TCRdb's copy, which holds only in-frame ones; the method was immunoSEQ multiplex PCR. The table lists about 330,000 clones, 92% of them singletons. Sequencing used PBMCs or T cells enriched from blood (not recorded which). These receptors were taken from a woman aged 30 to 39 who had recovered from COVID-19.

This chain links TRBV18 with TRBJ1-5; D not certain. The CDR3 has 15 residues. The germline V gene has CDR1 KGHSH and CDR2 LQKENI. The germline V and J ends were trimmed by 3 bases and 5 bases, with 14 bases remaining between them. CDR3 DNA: TGTGCCAGCTCACCGGTCGGTACCCAAGATCAGCCCCAGCATTTT. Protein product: CASSPVGTQDQPQHF. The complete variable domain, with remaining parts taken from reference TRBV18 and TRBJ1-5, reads NAGVMQNPRHLVRRRGQEARLRCSPMKGHSHVYWYRQLPEEGLKFMVYLQKENIIDESGMPKERFSAEFPKEGPSILRIQQVVRGDSAAYFCASSPVGTQDQPQHFGDGTRLSIL.

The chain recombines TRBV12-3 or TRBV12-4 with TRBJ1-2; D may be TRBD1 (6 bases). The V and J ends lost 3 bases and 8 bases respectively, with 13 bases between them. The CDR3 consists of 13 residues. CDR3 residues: CASSFSPGTGYTF. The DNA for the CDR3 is TGTGCCAGCAGTTTCAGCCCCGGGACAGGCTACACCTTC.

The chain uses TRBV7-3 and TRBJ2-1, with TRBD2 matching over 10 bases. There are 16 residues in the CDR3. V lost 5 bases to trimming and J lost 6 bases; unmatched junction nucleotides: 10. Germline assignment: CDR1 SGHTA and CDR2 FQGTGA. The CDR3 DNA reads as TGTGCCAGCAGCCGTGGAGGGACTAGCGTGATCAATGAGCAGTTCTTC. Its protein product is CASSRGGTSVINEQFF.

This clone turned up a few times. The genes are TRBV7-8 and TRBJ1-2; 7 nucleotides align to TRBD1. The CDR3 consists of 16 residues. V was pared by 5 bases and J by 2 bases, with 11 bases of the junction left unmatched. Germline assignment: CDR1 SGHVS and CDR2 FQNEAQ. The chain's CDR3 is CASSPLIGGVNYGYTF. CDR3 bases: TGTGCCAGCAGCCCCTTGATAGGGGGCGTCAACTATGGCTACACCTTC.

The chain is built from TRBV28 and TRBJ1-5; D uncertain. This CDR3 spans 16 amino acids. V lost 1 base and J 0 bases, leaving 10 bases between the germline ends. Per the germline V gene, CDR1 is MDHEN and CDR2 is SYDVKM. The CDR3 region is CASSLSAGYSNQPQHF. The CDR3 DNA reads TGTGCCAGCAGTTTATCGGCAGGTTATAGCAATCAGCCCCAGCATTTT.

Written as DNA, the CDR3 is TGTGCCATCAGTGTCTCCGACAGGAACGCTGGCTACACCTTC. Protein: CAISVSDRNAGYTF. The chain employs TRBV10-3 and TRBJ1-2, with TRBD1 as a possible D gene (6 bases). V lost 4 bases and J 7 bases, leaving 16 bases between the germline ends. The CDR3 sequence is 14 residues long. Looked up from germline, CDR1 is ENHRY and CDR2 is SYGVKD.

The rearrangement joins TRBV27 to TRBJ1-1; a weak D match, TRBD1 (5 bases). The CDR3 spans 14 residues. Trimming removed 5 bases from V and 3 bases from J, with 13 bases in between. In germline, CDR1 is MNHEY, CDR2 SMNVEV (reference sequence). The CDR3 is CASSHTGGDTEAFF. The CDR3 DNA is TGTGCCAGCAGTCACACAGGAGGGGACACTGAAGCTTTCTTT.

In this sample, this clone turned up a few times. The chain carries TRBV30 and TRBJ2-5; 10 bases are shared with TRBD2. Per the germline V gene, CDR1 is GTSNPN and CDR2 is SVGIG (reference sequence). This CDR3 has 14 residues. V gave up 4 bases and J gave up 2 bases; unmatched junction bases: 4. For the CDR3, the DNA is TGTGCCTGGACGGTAGCGGGGGGACAAGAGACCCAGTACTTC. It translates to CAWTVAGGQETQYF.

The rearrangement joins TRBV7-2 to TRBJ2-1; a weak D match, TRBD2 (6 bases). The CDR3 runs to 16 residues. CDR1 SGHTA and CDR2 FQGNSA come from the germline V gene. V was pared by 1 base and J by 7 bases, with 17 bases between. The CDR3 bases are TGTGCCAGCAGCTTAGGGGGGACTCTGACCCCGAATGAGCAGTTCTTC. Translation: CASSLGGTLTPNEQFF.

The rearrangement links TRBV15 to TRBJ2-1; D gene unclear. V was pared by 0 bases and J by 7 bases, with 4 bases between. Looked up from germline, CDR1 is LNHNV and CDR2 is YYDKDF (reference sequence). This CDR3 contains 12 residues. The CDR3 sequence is CATSRDQNEQFF. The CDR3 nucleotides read TGTGCCACCAGCAGAGATCAAAATGAGCAGTTCTTC.

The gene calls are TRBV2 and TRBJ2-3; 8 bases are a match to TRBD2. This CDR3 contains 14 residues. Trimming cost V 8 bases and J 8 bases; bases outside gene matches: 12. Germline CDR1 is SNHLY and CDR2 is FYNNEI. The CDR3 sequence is CASGMAGGGGTQYF. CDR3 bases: TGTGCCAGCGGTATGGCGGGAGGTGGTGGTACGCAGTATTTT.

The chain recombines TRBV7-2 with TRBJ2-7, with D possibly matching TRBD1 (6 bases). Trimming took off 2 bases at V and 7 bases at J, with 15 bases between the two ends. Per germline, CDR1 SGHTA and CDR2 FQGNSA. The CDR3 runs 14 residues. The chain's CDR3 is CASSLQGSGSEQYF. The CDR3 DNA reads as TGTGCCAGCAGCTTACAGGGGTCTGGCTCGGAGCAGTACTTC.

CDR3 amino acids: CASSWGTNYGYTF. CDR3 DNA sequence: TGCGCCAGCAGCTGGGGGACAAACTATGGCTACACCTTC. V gene TRBV5-1 combines with J gene TRBJ1-2; possible D gene TRBD1, 6 bases. Germline CDR1 and CDR2: SGHRS and YFSETQ. V shed 3 bases and J shed 2 bases, with 8 bases lying between them. This CDR3 comprises 13 residues.

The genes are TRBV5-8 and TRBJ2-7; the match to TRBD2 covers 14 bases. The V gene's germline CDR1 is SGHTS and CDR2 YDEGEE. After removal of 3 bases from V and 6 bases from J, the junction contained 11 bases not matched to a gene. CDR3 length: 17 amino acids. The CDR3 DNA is TGTGCCAGCAGCTCAAACTCGGGACTAGCGGGAGTTGGCGAGCAGTACTTC. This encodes CASSSNSGLAGVGEQYF. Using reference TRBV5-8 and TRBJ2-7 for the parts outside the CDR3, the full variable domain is EAGVTQSPTHLIKTRGQQATLRCSPISGHTSVYWYQQALGLGLQFLLWYDEGEERNRGNFPPRFSGRQFPNYSSELNVNALELEDSALYLCASSSNSGLAGVGEQYFGPGTRLTVT.

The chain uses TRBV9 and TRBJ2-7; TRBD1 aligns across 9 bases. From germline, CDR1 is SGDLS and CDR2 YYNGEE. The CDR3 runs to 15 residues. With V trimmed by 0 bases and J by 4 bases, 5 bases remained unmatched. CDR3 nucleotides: TGTGCCAGCAGCGTAGGCGGGACAGGGTCTTACGAGCAGTACTTC. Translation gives CASSVGGTGSYEQYF.

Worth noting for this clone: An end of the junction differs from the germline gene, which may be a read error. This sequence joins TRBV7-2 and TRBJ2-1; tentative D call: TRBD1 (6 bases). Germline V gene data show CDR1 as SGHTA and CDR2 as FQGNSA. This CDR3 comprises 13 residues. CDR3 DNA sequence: TGTGCCAGCAGCTTAGGGGAGCTGGTCCAGGGGATCTTC. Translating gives CASSLGELVQGIF.

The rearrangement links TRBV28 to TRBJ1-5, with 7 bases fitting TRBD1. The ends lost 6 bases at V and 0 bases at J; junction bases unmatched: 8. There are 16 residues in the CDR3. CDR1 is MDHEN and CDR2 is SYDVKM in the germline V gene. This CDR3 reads CASSRGQPYSNQPQHF. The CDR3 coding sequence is TGTGCCAGCAGCCGGGGACAGCCTTATAGCAATCAGCCCCAGCATTTT.

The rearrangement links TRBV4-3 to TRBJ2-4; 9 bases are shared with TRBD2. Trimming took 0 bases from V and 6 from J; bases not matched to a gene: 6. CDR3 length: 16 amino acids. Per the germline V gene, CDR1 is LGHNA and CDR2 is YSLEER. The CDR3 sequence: CASSQEQGLAGNIQYF. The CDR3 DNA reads TGCGCCAGCAGCCAAGAACAGGGACTAGCAGGAAACATTCAGTACTTC.

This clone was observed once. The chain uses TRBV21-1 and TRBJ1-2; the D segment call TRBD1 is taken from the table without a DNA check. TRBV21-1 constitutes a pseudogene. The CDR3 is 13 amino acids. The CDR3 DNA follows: TGTGCCAGCAGCAAAGCAGGGGTCGACGGCTACACCTTC. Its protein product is CASSKAGVDGYTF.

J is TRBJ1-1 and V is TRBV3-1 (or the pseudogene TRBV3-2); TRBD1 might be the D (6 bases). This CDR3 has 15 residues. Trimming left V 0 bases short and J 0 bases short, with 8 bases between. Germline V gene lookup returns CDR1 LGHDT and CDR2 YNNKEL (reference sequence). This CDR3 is CASSQDTGLNTEAFF. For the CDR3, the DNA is TGTGCCAGCAGCCAAGATACAGGGTTGAACACTGAAGCTTTCTTT.

CDR3 in amino acids: CASLTSTGIGQPQHF. For the CDR3, the DNA is TGTGCCAGCTTGACCTCAACAGGAATCGGTCAGCCCCAGCATTTT. The chain is built from TRBV28 and TRBJ1-5, with D possibly being TRBD1 (5 bases). V shed 8 bases and J shed 6 bases, with 20 bases lying between them. The CDR3 is made up of 15 amino acids. Germline values: CDR1 MDHEN, CDR2 SYDVKM.

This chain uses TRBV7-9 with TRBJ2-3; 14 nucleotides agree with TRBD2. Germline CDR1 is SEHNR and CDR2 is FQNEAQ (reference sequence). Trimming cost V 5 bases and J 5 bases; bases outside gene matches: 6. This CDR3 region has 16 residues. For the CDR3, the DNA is TGTGCCAGCAGCCTGATGGGACTAGCGGGAGTAGATACGCAGTATTTT. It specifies CASSLMGLAGVDTQYF.

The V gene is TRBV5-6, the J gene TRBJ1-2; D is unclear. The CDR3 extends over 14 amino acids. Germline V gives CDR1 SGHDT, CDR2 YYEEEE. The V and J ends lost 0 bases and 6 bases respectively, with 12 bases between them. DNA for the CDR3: TGTGCCAGCAGCTTGGTCAATGGAGGCGATGGCTACACCTTC. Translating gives CASSLVNGGDGYTF. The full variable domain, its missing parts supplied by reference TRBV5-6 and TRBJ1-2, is DAGVTQSPTHLIKTRGQQVTLRCSPKSGHDTVSWYQQALGQGPQFIFQYYEEEERQRGNFPDRFSGHQFPNYSSELNVNALLLGDSALYLCASSLVNGGDGYTFGSGTRLTVV.

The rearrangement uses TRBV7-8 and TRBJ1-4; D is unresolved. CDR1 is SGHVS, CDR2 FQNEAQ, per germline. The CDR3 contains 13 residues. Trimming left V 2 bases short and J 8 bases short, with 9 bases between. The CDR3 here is CASSLREGEKLFF. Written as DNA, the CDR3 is TGTGCCAGCAGCTTACGTGAGGGCGAAAAACTGTTTTTT.

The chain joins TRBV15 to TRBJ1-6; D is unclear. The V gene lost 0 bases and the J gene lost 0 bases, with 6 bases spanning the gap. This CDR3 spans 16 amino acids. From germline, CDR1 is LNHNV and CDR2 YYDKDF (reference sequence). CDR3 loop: CATSRDPSSYNSPLHF. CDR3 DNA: TGTGCCACCAGCAGAGACCCGAGCTCCTATAATTCACCCCTCCACTTT.

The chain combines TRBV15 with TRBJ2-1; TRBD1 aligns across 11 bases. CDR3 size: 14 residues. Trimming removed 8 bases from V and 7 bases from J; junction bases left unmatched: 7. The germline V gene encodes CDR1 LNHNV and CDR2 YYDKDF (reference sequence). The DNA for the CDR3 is TGTGCCACCTTGCGGGACAGGGGGATGAATGAGCAGTTCTTC. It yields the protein CATLRDRGMNEQFF.

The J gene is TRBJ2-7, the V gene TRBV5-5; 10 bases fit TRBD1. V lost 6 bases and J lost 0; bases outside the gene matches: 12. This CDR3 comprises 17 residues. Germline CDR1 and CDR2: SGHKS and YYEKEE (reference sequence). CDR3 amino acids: CASTRTGGTSSSYEQYF. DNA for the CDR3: TGTGCCAGCACCAGGACAGGGGGAACTTCCAGCTCCTACGAGCAGTACTTC.

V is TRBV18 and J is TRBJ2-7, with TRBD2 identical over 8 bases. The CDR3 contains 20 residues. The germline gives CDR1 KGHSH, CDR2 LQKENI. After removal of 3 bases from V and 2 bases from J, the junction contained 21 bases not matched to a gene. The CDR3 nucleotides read TGTGCCAGCTCACCCCTCAGGGGTAGCGGGAAATATTCTGCGGCCTACGAGCAGTACTTC. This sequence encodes CASSPLRGSGKYSAAYEQYF.

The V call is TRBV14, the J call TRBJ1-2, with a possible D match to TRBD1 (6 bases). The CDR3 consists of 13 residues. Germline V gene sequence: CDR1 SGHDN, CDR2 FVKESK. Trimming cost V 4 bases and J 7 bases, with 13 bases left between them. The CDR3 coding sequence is TGTGCCAGCAGCCCACAGGGAGCAGGTGGCTACACCTTC. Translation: CASSPQGAGGYTF.

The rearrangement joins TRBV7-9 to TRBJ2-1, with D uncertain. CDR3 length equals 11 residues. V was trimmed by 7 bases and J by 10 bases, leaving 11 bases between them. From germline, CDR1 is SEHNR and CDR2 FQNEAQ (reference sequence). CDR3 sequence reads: CASIRSNEQFF. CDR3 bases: TGTGCCAGCATACGGTCCAACGAGCAGTTCTTC. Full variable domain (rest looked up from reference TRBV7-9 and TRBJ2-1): DTGVSQNPRHKITKRGQNVTFRCDPISEHNRLYWYRQTLGQGPEFLTYFQNEAQLEKSRLLSDRFSAERPKGSFSTLEIQRTEQGDSAMYLCASIRSNEQFFGPGTRLTVL.